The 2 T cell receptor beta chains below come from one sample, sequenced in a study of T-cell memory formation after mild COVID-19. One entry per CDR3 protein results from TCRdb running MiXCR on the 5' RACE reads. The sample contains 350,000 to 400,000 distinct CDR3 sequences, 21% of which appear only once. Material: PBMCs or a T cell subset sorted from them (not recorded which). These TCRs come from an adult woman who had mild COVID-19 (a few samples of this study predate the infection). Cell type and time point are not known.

CDR3 residues: CASSLEFRTARTGKLFF. CDR3 bases: TGTGCCAGCAGCTTAGAATTTAGGACAGCGCGAACTGGAAAACTGTTTTTT. The chain couples TRBV7-6 to TRBJ1-4; tentative D call: TRBD1 (6 bases). The CDR3 contains 17 residues. Germline V gene lookup returns CDR1 SGHVS and CDR2 FNYEAQ. V dropped 1 base and J dropped 10 bases, with 22 bases sitting between them.

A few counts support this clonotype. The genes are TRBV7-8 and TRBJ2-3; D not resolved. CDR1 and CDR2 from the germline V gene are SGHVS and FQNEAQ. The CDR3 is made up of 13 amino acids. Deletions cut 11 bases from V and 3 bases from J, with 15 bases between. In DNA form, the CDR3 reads TGTGCCGGAAGAGGTAGAGATACAGATACGCAGTATTTT. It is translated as CAGRGRDTDTQYF.